A single sample gave rise to the 20 T cell receptor beta chains below, sequenced in a study of T-cell memory formation after mild COVID-19 (dated by TCRdb to the early 2020s). Receptor amplification or capture employed 5' RACE. Instrument used: Illumina NovaSeq 6000. TCRdb took the public reads, trimmed them with fastp at Q25, ran MiXCR for clone calling and kept in-frame beta chains. Every CDR3 protein is listed once, alongside the most common genes and DNA of its rows. Counted in this sample were approximately 240,000 distinct CDR3 sequences; roughly 15% of them appeared once. The top ten clones comprise approximately 3.5% of the sample. Sequencing used PBMCs or a T cell subset sorted from them (not recorded which). Every receptor here comes from a man younger than 35 who had mild COVID-19 (a few samples of this study predate the infection). The sample titles of this study are shuffled in the database, so cell type and time point are left out; the donor was told from shared clones.

This clonotype was counted between two and nine times. This sequence joins TRBV2 and TRBJ2-5; D unclear. The germline CDR1 and CDR2 sequences are SNHLY and FYNNEI. Trimming took 11 bases from V and 2 from J, leaving 12 bases between them. There are 12 residues in the CDR3. Here the CDR3 reads CAVGPEQETQYF. For the CDR3, the DNA is TGTGCCGTAGGTCCAGAGCAAGAGACCCAGTACTTC.

The V call is TRBV20-1, the J call TRBJ1-1; D gene ambiguous. Germline V gene data show CDR1 as DFQATT and CDR2 as SNEGSKA (reference sequence). The CDR3 sequence is 14 residues long. The V end was cut by 2 bases, the J end by 4 bases, with 14 bases between. This CDR3 is CSARSNRISTEAFF. In nucleotides, the CDR3 is TGCAGTGCTAGATCGAACAGAATCAGCACTGAAGCTTTCTTT.

This clonotype has more than one count but fewer than ten. The chain employs TRBV5-1 and TRBJ1-6, with 10 bases matching TRBD1. In germline, CDR1 is SGHRS, CDR2 YFSETQ. After removal of 0 bases from V and 9 bases from J, the junction contained 6 bases not matched to a gene. The CDR3 has 16 residues. CDR3 nucleotides: TGCGCCAGCAGCTTGGGACAGGGGGCATTATCTTCACCCCTCCACTTT. Amino acid sequence: CASSLGQGALSSPLHF.

This clonotype was counted only a few times. The chain joins TRBV7-2 to TRBJ2-5, with D possibly TRBD1 on 6 matching bases. The length of the CDR3 is 14 residues. Germline CDR1 and CDR2: SGHTA and FQGNSA. Trimming left V 4 bases short and J 5 bases short, with 14 bases between. CDR3 sequence reads: CASSSSGVHETQYF. The CDR3 DNA reads as TGTGCCAGCAGCTCGTCAGGGGTGCACGAGACCCAGTACTTC.

This clonotype showed up just a few times. The rearrangement uses TRBV12-3 or TRBV12-4 and TRBJ2-7; unclear D gene. This CDR3 has 12 residues. With 6 bases removed from V and 7 bases from J, the gap between germline ends came to 13 bases. The CDR3 DNA sequence: TGTGCCAGCAGAGTTGAAGTGGGGGAGCAGTACTTC. Amino acid sequence: CASRVEVGEQYF.

V is TRBV6-1 and J is TRBJ1-2; unclear D gene. The V gene's germline CDR1 is MNHNS and CDR2 SASEGT. The CDR3 is made up of 14 amino acids. The ends were cut back, 3 bases at V and 0 bases at J, with 8 bases in the middle. The CDR3 bases are TGTGCCAGCAGTGAGAACGGCCCTAACTATGGCTACACCTTC. This gives the protein CASSENGPNYGYTF.

This clonotype showed up just a few times. CDR3 DNA: TGTGCCAGCAGCCGGGAGGGGGACCTTTATGGCTACACCTTC. Its translation is CASSREGDLYGYTF. The chain couples TRBV4-2 to TRBJ1-2, with a tentative D call TRBD1 (6 bases). This CDR3 spans 14 amino acids. V lost 4 bases, J lost 5 bases, and 14 bases lay in between. Germline V gene lookup returns CDR1 LGHNA and CDR2 YNFKEQ.

This clonotype was seen many times. The chain carries TRBV4-3 and TRBJ1-4; unclear D gene. CDR3 size: 18 residues. Germline V gene lookup returns CDR1 LGHNA and CDR2 YSLEER. The V end was cut by 0 bases, the J end by 0 bases, with 14 bases between. The CDR3 DNA reads as TGCGCCAGCAGCCAAGATGCGGCAGGAGCTTCAACTAATGAAAAACTGTTTTTT. Its translation is CASSQDAAGASTNEKLFF.

The chain has TRBV10-2 and TRBJ2-2; TRBD1 aligns across 8 bases. This CDR3 is 13 amino acids long. CDR1 is WSHSY, CDR2 SAAADI, per germline. V shed 11 bases, J shed 5 bases, and the junction held 7 bases outside the gene matches. In DNA, the CDR3 is TGCGCCGGTAGACAGGGGAGGACCGGGGAGCTGTTTTTT. This codes for CAGRQGRTGELFF.

The CDR3 spells CASSIREGTNIQYF. CDR3 coding DNA: TGTGCCAGTAGTATTAGGGAGGGGACAAACATTCAGTACTTC. This chain uses TRBV19 with TRBJ2-4, with TRBD2 matching over 7 bases. CDR3 size: 14 residues. Germline CDR1 reads LNHDA; CDR2 reads SQIVND (reference sequence). J was trimmed by 6 bases and V by 3 bases; bases with no gene match: 5.

The chain employs TRBV4-1 and TRBJ1-4; D gene unclear. The germline CDR1 and CDR2 sequences are MGHRA and YSYEKL. Between the trimmed V and J ends, which lost 2 bases and 7 bases, there was a span of 8 bases. The CDR3 consists of 13 residues. The chain's CDR3 is CASSQLRSEKLFF. The CDR3 DNA sequence: TGCGCCAGCAGCCAATTACGGTCTGAAAAACTGTTTTTT.

The chain links TRBV24-1 to TRBJ1-2; D remains ambiguous. The CDR3 extends over 13 amino acids. V was shortened by 5 bases and J by 7 bases, with 13 bases between the two germline ends. Germline V lookup: CDR1 KGHDR, CDR2 SFDVKD. CDR3 coding DNA: TGTGCCACCAGTGCCAGAGGAGGCGCTGGCTACACCTTC. It specifies CATSARGGAGYTF.

This chain uses TRBV6-5 with TRBJ2-7; no clear D. The CDR3 consists of 13 residues. Germline assignment: CDR1 MNHEY and CDR2 SVGAGI. V lost 7 bases to trimming and J lost 0 bases, with 10 bases between them. This chain's CDR3 is CASTDGSSYEQYF. The CDR3 coding sequence is TGTGCCAGCACGGACGGAAGCTCCTACGAGCAGTACTTC.

This clonotype was seen only a few times. This sequence joins TRBV6-2 or TRBV6-3 and TRBJ2-7; D may be TRBD2 (6 bases). This CDR3 has 15 residues. Looked up from germline, CDR1 is MNHEY and CDR2 is SVGEGT. Between the trimmed V and J ends, which lost 2 bases and 0 bases, there was a span of 11 bases. The CDR3 reads CASSYHRDSSYEQYF. CDR3 in DNA: TGTGCCAGCAGTTACCACCGGGACTCCTCCTACGAGCAGTACTTC.

J is TRBJ1-1 and V is TRBV12-3 or TRBV12-4; 8 positions agree with TRBD1. This CDR3 is 14 amino acids long. The V gene end was trimmed by 2 bases and the J gene end by 7 bases; junction bases not matched to a gene: 6. CDR3 sequence reads: CASSLQGAASEAFF. CDR3 nucleotides: TGTGCCAGCAGTTTACAGGGGGCCGCCAGTGAAGCTTTCTTT.

This clonotype was found many times. The V gene is TRBV5-1, the J gene TRBJ1-6; the D is unclear. This CDR3 is built from 15 residues. The germline CDR1 and CDR2 sequences are SGHRS and YFSETQ. Trimming took off 0 bases at V and 5 bases at J, with 9 bases between the two ends. In DNA form, the CDR3 reads TGCGCCAGCAGCTTGGACCGGGCCCATAATTCACCCCTCCACTTT. It translates to CASSLDRAHNSPLHF.

The chain employs TRBV2 and TRBJ2-7, with 8 bases that match TRBD1. The CDR3 has 15 residues. Trimming took 6 bases from V and 4 from J; bases not matched to a gene: 11. Germline CDR1 reads SNHLY; CDR2 reads FYNNEI. The CDR3 DNA sequence: TGTGCCAGCAGGAGAGACAGGGGATCCAATTACGAGCAGTACTTC. This translates into CASRRDRGSNYEQYF.

The chain couples TRBV20-1 to TRBJ1-2; possible D gene TRBD1, 6 bases. V was shortened by 6 bases and J by 4 bases, with 9 bases between the two germline ends. Germline lookup yields CDR1 DFQATT and CDR2 SNEGSKA (reference sequence). The CDR3 spans 11 residues. DNA of the CDR3: TGCAGTGCAAGACAGGTCTATGGCTACACCTTC. It translates to CSARQVYGYTF.

V gene TRBV5-4 combines with J gene TRBJ1-2; no clear D gene. CDR1 is SGHNT and CDR2 is YYREEE in the germline V gene (reference sequence). CDR3 length equals 11 residues. V lost 3 bases and J lost 9, with 9 bases in between. Here the CDR3 reads CASSWAGSYTF. As DNA, the CDR3 is TGTGCCAGCAGCTGGGCGGGGAGCTACACCTTC.

This clonotype was observed a few times. The genes are TRBV5-1 and TRBJ2-7; 7 bases agree with TRBD2. Germline assignment: CDR1 SGHRS and CDR2 YFSETQ. V shed 0 bases, J shed 0 bases, and the junction held 6 bases outside the gene matches. The CDR3 runs 16 residues. The CDR3 DNA sequence: TGCGCCAGCAGCTTGGCCGGGCGGGGGTTCTCCTACGAGCAGTACTTC. This codes for CASSLAGRGFSYEQYF.